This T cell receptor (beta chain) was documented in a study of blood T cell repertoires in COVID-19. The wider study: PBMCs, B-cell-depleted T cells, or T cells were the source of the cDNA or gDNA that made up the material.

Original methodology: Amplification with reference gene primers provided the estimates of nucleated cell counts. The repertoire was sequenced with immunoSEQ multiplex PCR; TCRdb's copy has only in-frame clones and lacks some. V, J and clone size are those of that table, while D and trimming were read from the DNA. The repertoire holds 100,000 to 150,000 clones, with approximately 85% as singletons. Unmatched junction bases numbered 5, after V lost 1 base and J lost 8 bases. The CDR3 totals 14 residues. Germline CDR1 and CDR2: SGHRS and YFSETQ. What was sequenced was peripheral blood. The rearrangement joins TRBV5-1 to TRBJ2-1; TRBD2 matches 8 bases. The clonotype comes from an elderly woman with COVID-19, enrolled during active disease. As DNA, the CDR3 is TGCGCCAGCAGCTTGAGCGGGAGTTGGGATGAGCAGTTCTTC. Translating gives CASSLSGSWDEQFF.